This T cell receptor (beta chain) was found in a study of cytotoxic CD8 clonotypes in ibrutinib-treated CLL. The germline gives CDR1 MNHNS, CDR2 SASEGT. Trimming cost V 8 bases and J 4 bases, with 14 bases left between them. The CDR3 loop spans 13 amino acids. The table came from immunoSEQ multiplex PCR; TCRdb's copy has only in-frame clones and leaves some out. The table records 15,000 or so clones, roughly three fifths of them present only once. The TCR originated in a human donor with chronic lymphocytic leukemia. Sequences were derived from PBMCs, sampled after 12 months of ibrutinib treatment. This sequence joins TRBV6-1 and TRBJ2-5; no firm D call. The DNA for the CDR3 is TGTGCCAGCGCTACTTCTAGGCCAGAGACCCAGTACTTC. Amino acids: CASATSRPETQYF.